A single sample is the source of the 11 T cell receptor beta chains below, sequenced in a study of persistence of HIV-infected CD4 T cells. Cells were stimulated with overlapping HIV-1 Gag 15-mer peptides. CD40L-negative CD69-negative CD45RO-high memory CD4+ T cells were sorted as populations depleted of antigen-responding cells. Sequencing used immunoSEQ version 4 in survey mode. Profiled with immunoSEQ multiplex PCR; TCRdb holds only in-frame clones, not every one. The profile covers over 60,000 clones, with roughly 77% appearing a single time and approximately 1.7% taken by the ten largest. Antigen specificity for these receptors is unknown. The sample consisted of CD4+ T cells sorted from PBMCs after roughly 18-hour stimulation, taken from a patient who received antiretroviral therapy. These receptors were collected from an adult man with HIV who was CMV-seropositive.

This chain uses TRBV19 with TRBJ2-7; TRBD1 matches at 8 bases. J lost 3 bases, V lost 5 bases, and 6 bases had no gene match. The CDR3 length is 14 residues. Germline CDR1 reads LNHDA; CDR2 reads SQIVND (reference sequence). This chain's CDR3 is CASSAPGQVYEQYF. CDR3 DNA sequence: TGTGCCAGTAGTGCCCCGGGACAGGTCTACGAGCAGTACTTC. Complete variable domain (other parts from reference TRBV19 and TRBJ2-7): DGGITQSPKYLFRKEGQNVTLSCEQNLNHDAMYWYRQDPGQGLRLIYYSQIVNDFQKGDIAEGYSVSREKKESFPLTVTSAQKNPTAFYLCASSAPGQVYEQYFGPGTRLTVT.

The rearrangement uses TRBV27 and TRBJ1-2, with 7 bases that match TRBD1. The CDR3 has 13 amino acids. V trimming: 2 bases; J trimming: 7 bases; junction bases outside the gene matches: 4. Germline lookup yields CDR1 MNHEY and CDR2 SMNVEV (reference sequence). The CDR3 loop reads CASSLRTGAGYTF. Here the CDR3 DNA reads TGTGCCAGCAGTTTACGGACAGGCGCTGGCTACACCTTC.

This chain uses TRBV7-9 with TRBJ2-7; D not resolved. The CDR3 contains 13 residues. Germline V gives CDR1 SEHNR, CDR2 FQNEAQ (reference sequence). Trimming shortened V by 2 bases and J by 1 base, and 6 bases separated the two germline ends. The CDR3, as DNA: TGTGCCAGCAGCTTAAGGGCTTCCTACGAGCAGTACTTC. Protein sequence: CASSLRASYEQYF.

This chain connects TRBV19 to TRBJ1-1, with TRBD1 identical over 10 bases. Germline CDR1 is LNHDA and CDR2 is SQIVND (reference sequence). Trimming at V came to 8 bases and at J to 3 bases, leaving 6 bases not matched to a gene. The length of the CDR3 is 14 residues. The DNA for the CDR3 is TGTGCCAGTCGGGGGGGGACAGGGGACACTGAAGCTTTCTTT. Encoded protein: CASRGGTGDTEAFF.

The chain employs TRBV9 and TRBJ1-6, with D perhaps matching TRBD1 (6 bases). The germline CDR1 and CDR2 sequences are SGDLS and YYNGEE. V was shortened by 3 bases and J by 0 bases, with 10 bases between the two germline ends. The CDR3 is 16 amino acids. This chain's CDR3 is CASSGKGVSYNSPLHF. CDR3 DNA: TGTGCCAGCAGCGGCAAGGGGGTCTCCTATAATTCACCCCTCCACTTT.

The chain combines TRBV12-3 or TRBV12-4 with TRBJ2-7, with 10 positions matching TRBD1. CDR3 size: 13 residues. The J segment lost 5 bases and the V segment lost 7 bases, leaving 5 bases of the junction unmatched. The DNA for the CDR3 is TGTGCCAGCACCCAGGGACAGGGGAACGAGCAGTACTTC. It is translated as CASTQGQGNEQYF.

This chain connects TRBV2 to TRBJ2-3, with a weak D call TRBD2 (5 bases). V lost 6 bases and J 6 bases, leaving 7 bases between the germline ends. The germline V gene has CDR1 SNHLY and CDR2 FYNNEI. The CDR3 has 11 residues. The CDR3 reads CASRAADTQYF. Here the CDR3 DNA reads TGTGCCAGCAGAGCGGCGGATACGCAGTATTTT.

The gene calls are TRBV10-3 and TRBJ2-7, with 9 bases that match TRBD1. V dropped 4 bases and J dropped 3; count of bases not matched to a gene: 10. The CDR3 totals 16 residues. In germline, CDR1 is ENHRY, CDR2 SYGVKD. Here the CDR3 reads CAISGAPTGGYYEQYF. CDR3 DNA sequence: TGTGCCATCAGTGGGGCCCCGACAGGGGGATACTACGAGCAGTACTTC.

Worth noting for this clone: Other DNA sequences from this sample encode an identical CDR3 as well. The genes are TRBV3-1 (or the pseudogene TRBV3-2) and TRBJ2-7; D is possibly TRBD1 (6 bases). Per the germline V gene, CDR1 is LGHDT and CDR2 is YNNKEL (reference sequence). Deletions cut 4 bases from V and 0 bases from J, with 13 bases between. The CDR3 is made up of 15 amino acids. The CDR3 nucleotides read TGTGCCAGCAGCCGGGGACAAGGGAGCTCCTACGAGCAGTACTTC. Its protein product is CASSRGQGSSYEQYF.

This clone has just a few counts. The chain couples TRBV5-1 to TRBJ2-2; TRBD2 might be the D (6 bases). Per the germline V gene, CDR1 is SGHRS and CDR2 is YFSETQ. This CDR3 is 14 amino acids long. Trimming shortened V by 7 bases and J by 4 bases, and 14 bases separated the two germline ends. Written as DNA, the CDR3 is TGCGCCAGCCGGGGGATGGCGGGCACCGGGGAGCTGTTTTTT. Translation gives CASRGMAGTGELFF.

The chain has TRBV6-6 and TRBJ1-1; a possible D gene is TRBD1 (5 bases). The CDR3 is made up of 18 amino acids. Per germline, CDR1 MNHNY and CDR2 SVGAGI (reference sequence). V dropped 5 bases and J dropped 3 bases, with 25 bases sitting between them. The CDR3 sequence: CASSPVGTPALGDTEAFF. The CDR3 coding sequence is TGTGCCAGCAGTCCCGTCGGGACTCCCGCTCTCGGGGACACTGAAGCTTTCTTT.